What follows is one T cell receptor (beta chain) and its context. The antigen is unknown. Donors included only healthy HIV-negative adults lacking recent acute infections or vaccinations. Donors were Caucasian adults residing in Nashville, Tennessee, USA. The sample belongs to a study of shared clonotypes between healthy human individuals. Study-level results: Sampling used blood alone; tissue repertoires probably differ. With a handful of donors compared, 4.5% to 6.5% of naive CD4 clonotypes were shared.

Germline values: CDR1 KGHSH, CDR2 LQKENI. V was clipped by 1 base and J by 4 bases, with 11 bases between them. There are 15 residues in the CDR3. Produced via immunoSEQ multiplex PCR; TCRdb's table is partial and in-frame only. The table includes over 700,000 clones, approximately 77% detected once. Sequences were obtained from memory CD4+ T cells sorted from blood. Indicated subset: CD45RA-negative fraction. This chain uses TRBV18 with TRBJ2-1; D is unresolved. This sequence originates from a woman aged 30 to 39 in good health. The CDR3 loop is CASSPQGSGYNEQFF. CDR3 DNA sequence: TGTGCCAGCTCACCACAGGGTTCTGGTTACAATGAGCAGTTCTTC.